Sequencing of this T cell receptor (beta chain) was carried out in a study of T cells after yellow fever vaccination. This clonotype was seen many times. The antigen is undetermined. At one end the junction does not follow the germline gene, possibly because of a read error. Synthesis of TCR cDNA relied on 5'RACE template switching, which attached a universal primer site and UMIs. One entry per CDR3 protein, called by TCRdb with MiXCR from the 5' RACE reads. The data contain 350,000 to 550,000 distinct CDR3 sequences, around a sixth of them singletons. Study-level results: Some clonotypes were seen in both the CD4 and the CD8 compartments. These made up a small share and likely arose from convergent recombination. The bulk population could contribute abundant contaminating clonotypes to FACS-sorted repertoires.

Germline CDR1 SGHRS, CDR2 YFSETQ. The CDR3 runs 16 residues. This specimen was PBMCs, taken before the yellow fever booster vaccination. The chain has TRBV5-1 and TRBJ2-1; 8 bases match TRBD2. The clonotype originates from a man aged 18 to 29 who received the YFV17D yellow fever vaccine. CDR3 residues: CASSLARGGSYNEQFF. The CDR3, as DNA: TGTGCCAGCAGCTTAGCCCGGGGGGGCTCCTACAATGAGCAGTTCTTC.